A selection of T cell receptor beta chains follows, all from one sample in a study of T cell responses to AZD1222 COVID-19 vaccine. Clones were sequenced by immunoSEQ multiplex PCR, and TCRdb holds only the in-frame ones, with some missing. This table has 100,000 or so clones, around 83% appearing once. Sequencing used peripheral blood, obtained 28 days after the second AZD1222 dose. These receptors all come from an adult who received the AZD1222 COVID-19 vaccine. Both conserved end residues are trimmed from each CDR3. The order of the fields is J gene, V gene, CDR3 protein.

TRBJ1-6 | TRBV30 | AWGQRSSYNSPLH
TRBJ2-1 | TRBV10-3 | AISAGLAGANEQF
TRBJ1-5 | TRBV27 | ASSHLSGNQPQH
TRBJ2-1 | TRBV2 | ASSGRTSGNEQF
TRBJ2-1 | TRBV9 | ASSGGTSAYNEQF
TRBJ2-5 | TRBV3-1/TRBV3-2 | ASSQGPGMRETQY
TRBJ2-7 | TRBV2 | ASRGTGGGQY
TRBJ2-1 | TRBV6-5 | ASSSSGSESREQF
TRBJ2-1 | TRBV18 | ASSQLRAIGDEQF
TRBJ1-1 | TRBV5-1 | ASSLSGVSGTEAF
TRBJ2-5 | TRBV3-1/TRBV3-2 | ASSQGYALAGETEWETQY
TRBJ1-3 | TRBV5-5 | ASSWGQLKLSGNTIY